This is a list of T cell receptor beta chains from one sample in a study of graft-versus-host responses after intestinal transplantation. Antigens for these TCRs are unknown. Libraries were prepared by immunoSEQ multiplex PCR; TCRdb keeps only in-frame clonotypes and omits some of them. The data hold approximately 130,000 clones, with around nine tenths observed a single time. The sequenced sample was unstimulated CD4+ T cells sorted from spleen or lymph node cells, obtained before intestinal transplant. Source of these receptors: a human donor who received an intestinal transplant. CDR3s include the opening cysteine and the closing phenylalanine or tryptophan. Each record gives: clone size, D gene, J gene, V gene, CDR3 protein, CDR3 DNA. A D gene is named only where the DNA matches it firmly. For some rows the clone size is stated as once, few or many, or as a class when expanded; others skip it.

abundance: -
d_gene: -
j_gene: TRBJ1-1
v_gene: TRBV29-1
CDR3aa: CSVVRLNTEAFF
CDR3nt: TGCAGCGTTGTCCGGTTGAACACTGAAGCTTTCTTT

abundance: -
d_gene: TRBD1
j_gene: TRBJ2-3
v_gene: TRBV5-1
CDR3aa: CASSLRDRQTTGSDTQYF
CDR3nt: TGCGCCAGCAGCTTGAGGGACAGGCAAACTACTGGATCAGATACGCAGTATTTT

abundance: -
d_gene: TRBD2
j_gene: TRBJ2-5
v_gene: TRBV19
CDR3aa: CASSIGLGDRETQYF
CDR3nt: TGTGCCAGTAGTATTGGACTAGGCGACCGAGAGACCCAGTACTTC

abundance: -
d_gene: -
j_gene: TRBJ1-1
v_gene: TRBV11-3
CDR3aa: CASSLDRGEAFF
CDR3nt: TGTGCCAGCAGCTTAGATAGGGGAGAAGCTTTCTTT

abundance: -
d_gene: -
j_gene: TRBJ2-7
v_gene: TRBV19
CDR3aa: CASSIVGGNYEQYF
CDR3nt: TGTGCCAGTAGTATAGTTGGAGGGAACTACGAGCAGTACTTC

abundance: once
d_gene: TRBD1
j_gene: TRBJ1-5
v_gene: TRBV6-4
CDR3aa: CASSDWTGGSNQPQHF
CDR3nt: TGTGCCAGCAGTGACTGGACAGGGGGAAGCAATCAGCCCCAGCATTTT

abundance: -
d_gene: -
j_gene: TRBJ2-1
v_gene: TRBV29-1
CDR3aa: CSVERGVTYNEQFF
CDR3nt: TGCAGCGTTGAAAGGGGTGTTACCTACAATGAGCAGTTCTTC

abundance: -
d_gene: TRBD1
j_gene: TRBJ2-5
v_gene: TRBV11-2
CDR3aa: CASSPGQGWQETQYF
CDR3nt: TGTGCCAGCAGCCCGGGACAGGGTTGGCAAGAGACCCAGTACTTC

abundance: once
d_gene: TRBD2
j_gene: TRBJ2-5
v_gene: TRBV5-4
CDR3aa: CASSSGTSGGQETQYF
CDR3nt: TGTGCCAGCAGTTCAGGGACTAGCGGGGGACAAGAGACCCAGTACTTC

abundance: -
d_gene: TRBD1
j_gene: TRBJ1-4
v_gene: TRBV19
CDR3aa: CASSIETGGKYMNEKLFF
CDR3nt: TGTGCCAGTAGTATTGAGACAGGGGGGAAGTATATGAATGAAAAACTGTTTTTT

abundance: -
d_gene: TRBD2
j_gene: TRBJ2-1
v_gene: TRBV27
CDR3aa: CASSFTWLRGGSHNEQFF
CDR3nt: TGTGCCAGCAGTTTTACGTGGTTGCGGGGGGGCTCCCACAATGAGCAGTTCTTC

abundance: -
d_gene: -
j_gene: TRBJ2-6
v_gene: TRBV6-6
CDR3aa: CASSYRAGANVLTF
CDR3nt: TGTGCCAGCAGTTATCGGGCTGGGGCCAACGTCCTGACTTTC

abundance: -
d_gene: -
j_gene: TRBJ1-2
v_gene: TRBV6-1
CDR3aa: CASMRAGDYGYTF
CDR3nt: TGTGCCAGCATGCGTGCAGGGGACTATGGCTACACCTTC

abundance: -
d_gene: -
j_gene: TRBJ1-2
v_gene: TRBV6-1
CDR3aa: CASSGATVYGYTF
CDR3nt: TGTGCCAGCAGTGGGGCGACTGTCTATGGCTACACCTTC

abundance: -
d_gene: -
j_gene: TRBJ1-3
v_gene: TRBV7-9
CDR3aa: CASSGRTSGNTIYF
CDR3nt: TGTGCCAGCAGCGGTAGGACCTCTGGAAACACCATATATTTT

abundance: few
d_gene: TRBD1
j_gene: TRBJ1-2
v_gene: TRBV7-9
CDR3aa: CASSPTPRHRGWGYTF
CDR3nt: TGTGCCAGCAGCCCAACCCCCAGGCACAGGGGATGGGGCTACACCTTC

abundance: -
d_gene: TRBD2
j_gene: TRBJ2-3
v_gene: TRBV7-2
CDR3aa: CASSLTIAGDTQYF
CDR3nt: TGTGCCAGCAGCTTAACCATAGCGGGGGATACGCAGTATTTT

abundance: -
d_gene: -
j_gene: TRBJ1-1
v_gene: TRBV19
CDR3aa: CASSRRSMNTEAFF
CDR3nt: TGTGCCAGTAGTCGGAGATCCATGAACACTGAAGCTTTCTTT

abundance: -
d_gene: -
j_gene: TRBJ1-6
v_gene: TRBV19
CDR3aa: CASSIRLGVLNSPLHF
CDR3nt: TGTGCCAGTAGTATAAGACTCGGAGTTCTTAACTCACCCCTCCACTTT

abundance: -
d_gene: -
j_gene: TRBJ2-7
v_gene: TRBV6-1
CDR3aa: CASSRSYTSYGPFNF
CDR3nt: TGTGCCAGCAGCCGTAGCTACACATCCTACGGTCCATTCAACTTC

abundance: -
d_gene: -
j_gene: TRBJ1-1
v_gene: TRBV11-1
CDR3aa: CASSLETVGGTEAFF
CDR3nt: TGTGCCAGCAGCTTAGAAACGGTCGGTGGGACTGAAGCTTTCTTT

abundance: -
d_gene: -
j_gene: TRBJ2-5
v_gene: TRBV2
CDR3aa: CASRILTGPGEQYF
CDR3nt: TGTGCCAGCAGAATCTTGACGGGGCCGGGGGAGCAGTACTTC

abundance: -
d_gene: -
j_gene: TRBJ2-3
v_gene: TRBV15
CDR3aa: CATSGLFSTDTQYF
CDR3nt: TGTGCCACCAGCGGACTCTTTAGCACAGATACGCAGTATTTT

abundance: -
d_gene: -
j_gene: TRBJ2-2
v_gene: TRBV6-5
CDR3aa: CASSWVARNGELFF
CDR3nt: TGTGCCAGCTCGTGGGTGGCGAGGAACGGGGAGCTGTTTTTT

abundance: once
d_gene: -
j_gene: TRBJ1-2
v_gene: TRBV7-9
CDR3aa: CASTGTAANYGYTF
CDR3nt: TGTGCCAGCACCGGGACGGCCGCTAACTATGGCTACACCTTC

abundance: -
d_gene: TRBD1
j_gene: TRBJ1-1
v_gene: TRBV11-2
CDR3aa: CASSRITGGNTEAFF
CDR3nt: TGTGCCAGCAGCCGTATCACAGGGGGAAACACTGAAGCTTTCTTT

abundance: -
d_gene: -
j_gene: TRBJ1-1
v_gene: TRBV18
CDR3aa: CASSRDRNTEAFF
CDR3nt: TGTGCCAGCTCACGAGACCGGAACACTGAAGCTTTCTTT

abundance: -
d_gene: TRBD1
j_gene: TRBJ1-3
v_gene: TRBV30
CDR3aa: CAWRLQGTGNTIYF
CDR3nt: TGTGCCTGGAGATTACAGGGGACCGGAAACACCATATATTTT

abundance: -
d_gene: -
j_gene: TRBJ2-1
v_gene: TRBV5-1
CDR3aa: CASSLVEGPGEQFF
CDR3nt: TGCGCCAGCAGCTTAGTCGAGGGGCCGGGTGAGCAGTTCTTC

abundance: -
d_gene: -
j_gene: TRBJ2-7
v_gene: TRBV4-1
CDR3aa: CASSLSRGPKYEQYF
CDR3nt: TGCGCCAGCAGCCTTAGTCGGGGCCCAAAATACGAGCAGTACTTC

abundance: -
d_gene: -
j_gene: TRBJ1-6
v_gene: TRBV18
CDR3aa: CASSPPTGENYNSPLHF
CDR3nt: TGTGCCAGCTCACCACCGACTGGGGAAAATTATAATTCACCCCTCCACTTT

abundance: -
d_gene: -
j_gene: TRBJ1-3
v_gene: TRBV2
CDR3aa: CASSETGFGNTIYF
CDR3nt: TGTGCCAGCAGTGAAACAGGGTTCGGAAACACCATATATTTT

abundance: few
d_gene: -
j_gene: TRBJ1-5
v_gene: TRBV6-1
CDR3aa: CASSERQGRNQPQHF
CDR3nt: TGTGCCAGCAGTGAACGCCAGGGCCGCAATCAGCCCCAGCATTTT

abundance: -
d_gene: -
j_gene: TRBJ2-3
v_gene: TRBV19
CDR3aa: CASTRGRTPITDTQYF
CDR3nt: TGTGCCAGTACTCGTGGCAGGACCCCTATCACAGATACGCAGTATTTT

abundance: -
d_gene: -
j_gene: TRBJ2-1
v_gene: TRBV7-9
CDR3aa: CASSQPSENEQFF
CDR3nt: TGTGCCAGCAGTCAACCTTCGGAAAATGAGCAGTTCTTC

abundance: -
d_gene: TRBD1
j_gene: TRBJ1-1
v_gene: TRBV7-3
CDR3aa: CASSAQGERGEAFF
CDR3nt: TGTGCCAGCAGCGCACAGGGGGAGAGGGGGGAAGCTTTCTTT

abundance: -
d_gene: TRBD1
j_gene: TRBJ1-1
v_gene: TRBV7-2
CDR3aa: CASRGQLNTEAFF
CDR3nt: TGTGCCAGCAGGGGACAGTTGAACACTGAAGCTTTCTTT

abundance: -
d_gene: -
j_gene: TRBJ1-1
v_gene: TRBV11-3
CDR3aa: CASYPGSGHTEAFF
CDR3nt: TGTGCCAGCTACCCCGGATCCGGGCACACTGAAGCTTTCTTT

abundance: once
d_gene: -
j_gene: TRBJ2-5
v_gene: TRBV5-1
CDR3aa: CASSYPQGETQYF
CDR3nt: TGCGCCAGCAGCTACCCACAGGGAGAGACCCAGTACTTC

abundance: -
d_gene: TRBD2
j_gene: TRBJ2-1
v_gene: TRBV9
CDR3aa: CASSVEWGRGASNEQFF
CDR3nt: TGTGCCAGCAGCGTAGAGTGGGGGCGGGGGGCCTCCAATGAGCAGTTCTTC

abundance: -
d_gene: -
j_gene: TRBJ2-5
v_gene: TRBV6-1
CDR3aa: CASSEPDGTRAQTQYF
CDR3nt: TGTGCCAGCAGTGAACCGGACGGGACGCGAGCTCAGACCCAGTACTTC

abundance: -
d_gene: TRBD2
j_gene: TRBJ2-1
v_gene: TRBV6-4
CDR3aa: CASSDRSSGYNEQFF
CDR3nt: TGTGCCAGCAGTGACAGGTCTAGCGGGTACAATGAGCAGTTCTTC

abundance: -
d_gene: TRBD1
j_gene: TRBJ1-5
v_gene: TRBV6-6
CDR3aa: CASSYGTGGNQPQHF
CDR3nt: TGTGCCAGCAGTTACGGGACAGGGGGCAATCAGCCCCAGCATTTT

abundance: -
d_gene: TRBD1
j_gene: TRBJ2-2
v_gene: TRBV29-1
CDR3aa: CSVEEGAGTGPPGELFF
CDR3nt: TGCAGCGTTGAAGAAGGAGCCGGGACAGGGCCGCCCGGGGAGCTGTTTTTT

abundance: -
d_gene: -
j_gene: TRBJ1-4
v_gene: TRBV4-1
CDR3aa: CASKRTQFGPTNEKLFF
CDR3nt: TGCGCCAGCAAAAGGACCCAGTTCGGGCCAACTAATGAAAAACTGTTTTTT

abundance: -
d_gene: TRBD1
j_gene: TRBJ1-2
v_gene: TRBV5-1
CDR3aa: CASSFGSQGANDYGYTF
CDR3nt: TGCGCCAGCAGCTTTGGTTCGCAGGGGGCCAACGACTATGGCTACACCTTC

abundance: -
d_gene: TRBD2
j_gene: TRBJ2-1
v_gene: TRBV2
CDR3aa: CASCTGLAGVGEQFF
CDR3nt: TGTGCCAGCTGTACGGGACTAGCGGGGGTCGGTGAGCAGTTCTTC

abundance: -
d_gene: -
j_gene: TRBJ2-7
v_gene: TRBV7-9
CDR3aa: CASSTGRLIGEQYF
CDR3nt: TGTGCCAGCAGCACTGGACGACTTATCGGCGAGCAGTACTTC

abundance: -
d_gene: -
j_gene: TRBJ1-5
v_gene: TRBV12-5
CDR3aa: CASGLGEGYQPQHF
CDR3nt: TGTGCTAGTGGTTTGGGGGAGGGATATCAGCCCCAGCATTTT

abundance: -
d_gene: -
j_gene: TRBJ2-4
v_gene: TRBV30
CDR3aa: CAWSVPHRLAKNIQYF
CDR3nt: TGTGCCTGGAGTGTACCACACAGACTAGCCAAAAACATTCAGTACTTC

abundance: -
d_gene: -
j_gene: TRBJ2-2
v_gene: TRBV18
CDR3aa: CASSPQRATNTGELFF
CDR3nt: TGTGCCAGCTCACCCCAAAGGGCGACGAACACCGGGGAGCTGTTTTTT

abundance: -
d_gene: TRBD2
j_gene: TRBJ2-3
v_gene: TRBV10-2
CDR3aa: CASAGLAETDTQYF
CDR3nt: TGCGCCAGCGCCGGACTAGCGGAAACAGATACGCAGTATTTT